This T cell receptor (beta chain) was sequenced for a study of control samples from healthy donors and cancer patients. Some clones are missing from TCRdb's copy, which holds only in-frame ones; the method was immunoSEQ multiplex PCR. The table lists 100,000 to 150,000 clones, roughly 91% of them singletons. V gave up 1 base and J gave up 9 bases; unmatched junction bases: 3. This CDR3 has 13 amino acids. The V gene's germline CDR1 is MNHEY and CDR2 SVGAGI. The chain employs TRBV6-5 and TRBJ2-1, with 7 bases lining up with TRBD1. The clonotype originates from a man aged 45-65 years with head and neck cancer. The sequenced sample was PBMCs. As DNA, the CDR3 is TGTGCCAGCAGTTACTTCAGGGGGACTGAGCAGTTCTTC. Protein sequence: CASSYFRGTEQFF.